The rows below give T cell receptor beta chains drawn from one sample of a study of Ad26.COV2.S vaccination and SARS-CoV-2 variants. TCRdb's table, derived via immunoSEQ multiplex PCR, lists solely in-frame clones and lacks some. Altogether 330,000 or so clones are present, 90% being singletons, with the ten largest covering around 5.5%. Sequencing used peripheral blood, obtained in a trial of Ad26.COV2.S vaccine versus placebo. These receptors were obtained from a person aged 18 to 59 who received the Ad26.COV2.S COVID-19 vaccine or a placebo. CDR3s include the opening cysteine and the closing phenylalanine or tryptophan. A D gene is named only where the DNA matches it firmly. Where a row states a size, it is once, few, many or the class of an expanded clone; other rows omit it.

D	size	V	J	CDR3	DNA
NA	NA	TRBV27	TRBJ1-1	CAASQGLHTEAFF	TGTGCCGCGTCCCAGGGTCTGCATACTGAAGCTTTCTTT
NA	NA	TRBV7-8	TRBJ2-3	CASSNLPTDTQYF	TGTGCCAGCAGCAACTTACCCACAGATACGCAGTATTTT
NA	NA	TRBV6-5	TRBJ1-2	CASRDRLGGANGYTF	TGTGCCAGCAGGGACCGACTGGGGGGAGCAAATGGCTACACCTTC
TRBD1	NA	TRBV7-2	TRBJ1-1	CASSSIQGIRDTEAFF	TGTGCCAGCAGCTCGATACAGGGGATCAGGGACACTGAAGCTTTCTTT
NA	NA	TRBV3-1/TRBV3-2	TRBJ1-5	CASSPSSGNQPQHF	TGTGCCAGCAGCCCCAGTTCGGGTAATCAGCCCCAGCATTTT
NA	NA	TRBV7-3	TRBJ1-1	CASSSPGGVGTEAFF	TGTGCCAGCAGCTCCCCTGGAGGGGTCGGCACTGAAGCTTTCTTT
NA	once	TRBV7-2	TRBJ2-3	CASSLSGSADTQYF	TGTGCCAGCAGCTTATCGGGAAGCGCAGATACGCAGTATTTT
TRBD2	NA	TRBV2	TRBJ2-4	CASSETSGRSQGAKNIQYF	TGTGCCAGCAGTGAAACTAGCGGGAGGTCTCAGGGGGCCAAAAACATTCAGTACTTC
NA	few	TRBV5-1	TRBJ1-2	CASSLDQGGFYGYTF	TGCGCCAGCAGCTTGGATCAGGGTGGTTTCTATGGCTACACCTTC
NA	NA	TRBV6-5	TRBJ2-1	CASSYTGEQFF	TGTGCCAGCAGTTACACTGGGGAGCAGTTCTTC
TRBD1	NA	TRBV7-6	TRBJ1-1	CASSPGPGQRNTEAFF	TGTGCCAGCAGCCCCGGCCCGGGACAGAGGAACACTGAAGCTTTCTTT
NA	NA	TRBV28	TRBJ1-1	CASTLSGGWSAFF	TGTGCCAGCACCCTCTCAGGCGGATGGTCAGCTTTCTTT
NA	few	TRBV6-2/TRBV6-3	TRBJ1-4	CASSYSTVGAVEKLFF	TGTGCCAGCAGTTACTCGACGGTGGGGGCTGTCGAAAAACTGTTTTTT
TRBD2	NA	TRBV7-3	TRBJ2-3	CASSSPGLAGTDTQYF	TGTGCCAGCAGCTCTCCGGGACTAGCGGGAACAGATACGCAGTATTTT
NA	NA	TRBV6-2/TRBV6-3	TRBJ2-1	CASSPPPGAGEQFF	TGTGCCAGCAGCCCACCCCCAGGGGCGGGTGAGCAGTTCTTC
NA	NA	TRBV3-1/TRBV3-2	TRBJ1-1	CASSLQINTEAFF	TGTGCCAGCAGCCTCCAAATAAACACTGAAGCTTTCTTT
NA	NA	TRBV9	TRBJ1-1	CASSVRFVEAFF	TGTGCCAGCAGCGTAAGGTTTGTAGAAGCTTTCTTT
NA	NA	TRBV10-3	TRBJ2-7	CAISPTEAYEQYF	TGTGCCATCAGCCCGACAGAAGCCTACGAGCAGTACTTC
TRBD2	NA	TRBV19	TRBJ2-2	CASTLTGLAGVLPGELFF	TGTGCCAGTACCCTAACTGGACTAGCGGGAGTACTCCCCGGGGAGCTGTTTTTT
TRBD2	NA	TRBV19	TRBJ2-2	CASSIGGGTGELFF	TGTGCCAGTAGTATAGGGGGGGGCACCGGGGAGCTGTTTTTT
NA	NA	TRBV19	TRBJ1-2	CASRLLGSGDYGYTF	TGTGCCAGTAGGTTACTGGGCTCCGGAGACTATGGCTACACCTTC
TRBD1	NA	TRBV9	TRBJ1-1	CASSVRGQDTEAFF	TGTGCCAGCAGCGTCAGGGGGCAGGATACTGAAGCTTTCTTT
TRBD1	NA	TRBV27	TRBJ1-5	CASSSSDRGRGWYQPQHF	TGTGCCAGCAGCTCCTCTGACAGGGGGCGAGGTTGGTATCAGCCCCAGCATTTT
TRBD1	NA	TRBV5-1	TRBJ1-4	CASSSLTGANEKLFF	TGCGCCAGCAGCTCGCTGACAGGGGCTAATGAAAAACTGTTTTTT
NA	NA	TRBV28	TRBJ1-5	CASSRSGLRKSNQPQHF	TGTGCCAGCAGTAGGTCCGGACTCCGAAAAAGCAATCAGCCCCAGCATTTT
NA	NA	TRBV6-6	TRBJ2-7	CASSYEGMNYEQYF	TGTGCCAGCAGTTACGAGGGTATGAACTACGAGCAGTACTTC
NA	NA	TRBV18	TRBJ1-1	CASSPYLSGRKMNTEAFF	TGTGCCAGCTCACCCTATCTTTCAGGGAGGAAAATGAACACTGAAGCTTTCTTT
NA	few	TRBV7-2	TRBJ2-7	CASSSRGERLSYEQYF	TGTGCCAGCAGCTCAAGGGGGGAACGGCTTTCCTACGAGCAGTACTTC
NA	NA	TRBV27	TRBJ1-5	CASSLYPPGVNQPQHF	TGTGCCAGCAGTTTATACCCCCCGGGGGTCAATCAGCCCCAGCATTTT
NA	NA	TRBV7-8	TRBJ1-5	CASSLNSGNQPQHF	TGTGCCAGCAGCTTAAACTCGGGGAATCAGCCCCAGCATTTT
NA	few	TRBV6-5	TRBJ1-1	CASGKNTEAFF	TGTGCCAGTGGGAAGAACACTGAAGCTTTCTTT
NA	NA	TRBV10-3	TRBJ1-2	CAISESIGGPYGYTF	TGTGCCATCAGTGAGTCGATTGGGGGACCCTATGGCTACACCTTC
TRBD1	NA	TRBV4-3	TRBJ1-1	CASSQGGTGVTEAFF	TGCGCCAGCAGCCAAGGTGGGACAGGGGTCACTGAAGCTTTCTTT
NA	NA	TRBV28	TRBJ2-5	CAAHGADQETQYF	TGTGCCGCCCACGGGGCAGATCAAGAGACCCAGTACTTC
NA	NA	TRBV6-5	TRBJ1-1	CASSFADLITEAFF	TGTGCCAGCAGTTTCGCAGACCTTATCACTGAAGCTTTCTTT
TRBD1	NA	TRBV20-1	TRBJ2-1	CSASRGQVDNEQFF	TGCAGTGCTAGTCGGGGACAGGTGGACAATGAGCAGTTCTTC
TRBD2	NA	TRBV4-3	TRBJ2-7	CASSQGLAGAYEQYF	TGCGCCAGCAGCCAGGGACTAGCGGGGGCCTACGAGCAGTACTTC
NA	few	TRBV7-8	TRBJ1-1	CASSSTGETEAFF	TGTGCCAGCAGCTCCACGGGGGAAACTGAAGCTTTCTTT
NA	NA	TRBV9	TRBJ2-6	CASSVVQQPSGANVLTF	TGTGCCAGCAGCGTAGTTCAGCAGCCCTCTGGGGCCAACGTCCTGACTTTC
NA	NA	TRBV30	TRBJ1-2	CAWTDRWYYGYTF	TGTGCCTGGACGGACAGATGGTACTATGGCTACACCTTC
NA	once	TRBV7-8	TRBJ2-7	CASSLFEVAYEQYF	TGTGCCAGCAGCTTATTTGAGGTGGCCTACGAGCAGTACTTC
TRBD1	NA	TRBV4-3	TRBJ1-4	CASSQNRGNEKLFF	TGCGCCAGCAGCCAAAACAGGGGGAATGAAAAACTGTTTTTT
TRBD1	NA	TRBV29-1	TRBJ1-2	CSVDDRDRVGYTF	TGCAGCGTCGACGACCGGGACAGGGTGGGCTACACCTTC
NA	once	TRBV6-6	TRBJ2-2	CASSHLTVITGELFF	TGTGCCAGCAGTCACCTGACGGTTATTACCGGGGAGCTGTTTTTT
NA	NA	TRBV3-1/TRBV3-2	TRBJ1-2	CASSQVLQGKAGYTF	TGTGCCAGCAGCCAAGTGCTACAGGGAAAGGCTGGCTACACCTTC
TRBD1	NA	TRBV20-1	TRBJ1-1	CSARTGEEAFF	TGCAGTGCTAGGACAGGGGAGGAAGCTTTCTTT
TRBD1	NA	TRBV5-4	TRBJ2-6	CASSGGQDYKSTGANVLTF	TGTGCCAGCAGCGGGGGACAGGATTATAAGAGTACTGGGGCCAACGTCCTGACTTTC
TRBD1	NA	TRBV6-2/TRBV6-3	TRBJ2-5	CASSYTGFGTGGFETQYF	TGTGCCAGCAGTTACACGGGCTTTGGGACAGGGGGCTTTGAGACCCAGTACTTC
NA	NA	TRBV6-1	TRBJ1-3	CASSEVAPGAGNTIYF	TGTGCCAGCAGTGAAGTTGCCCCAGGGGCTGGAAACACCATATATTTT
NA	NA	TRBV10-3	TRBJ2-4	CAISEDSGGNIQYF	TGTGCCATCAGTGAAGACTCAGGGGGGAACATTCAGTACTTC
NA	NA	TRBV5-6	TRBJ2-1	CASSSGADHNNEQFF	TGTGCCAGCAGCTCAGGGGCGGACCATAACAATGAGCAGTTCTTC